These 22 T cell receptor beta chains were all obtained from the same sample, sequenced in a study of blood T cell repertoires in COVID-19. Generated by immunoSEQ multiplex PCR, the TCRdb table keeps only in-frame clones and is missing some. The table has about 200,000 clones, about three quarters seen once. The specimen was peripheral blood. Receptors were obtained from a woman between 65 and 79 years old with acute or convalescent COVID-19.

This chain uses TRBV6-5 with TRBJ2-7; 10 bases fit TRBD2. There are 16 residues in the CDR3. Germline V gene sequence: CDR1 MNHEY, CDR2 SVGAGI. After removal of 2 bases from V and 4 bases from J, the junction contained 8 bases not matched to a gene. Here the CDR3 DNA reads TGTGCCAGCAGTTACGGGAGTAGCGGGAGGCTGTACGAGCAGTACTTC. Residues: CASSYGSSGRLYEQYF.

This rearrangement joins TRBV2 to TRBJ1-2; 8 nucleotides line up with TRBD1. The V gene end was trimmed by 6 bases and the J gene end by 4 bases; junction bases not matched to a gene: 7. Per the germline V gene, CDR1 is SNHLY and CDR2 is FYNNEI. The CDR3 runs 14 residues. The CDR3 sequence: CASSEDRATYGYTF. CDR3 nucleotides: TGTGCCAGCAGCGAGGACAGGGCCACCTATGGCTACACCTTC.

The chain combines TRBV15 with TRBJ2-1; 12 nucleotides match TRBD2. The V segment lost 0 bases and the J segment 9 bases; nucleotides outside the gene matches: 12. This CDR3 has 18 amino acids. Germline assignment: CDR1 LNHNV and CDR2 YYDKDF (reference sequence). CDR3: CATSRDMVTSGRMGEQFF. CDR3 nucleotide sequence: TGTGCCACCAGCAGAGATATGGTAACTAGCGGGAGGATGGGTGAGCAGTTCTTC.

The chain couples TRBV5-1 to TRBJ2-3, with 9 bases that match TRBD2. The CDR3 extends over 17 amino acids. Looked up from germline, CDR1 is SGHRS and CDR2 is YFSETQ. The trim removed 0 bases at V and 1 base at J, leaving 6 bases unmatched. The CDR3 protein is CASSLAAGGVGTDTQYF. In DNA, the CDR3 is TGCGCCAGCAGCTTGGCGGCGGGAGGGGTAGGCACAGATACGCAGTATTTT.

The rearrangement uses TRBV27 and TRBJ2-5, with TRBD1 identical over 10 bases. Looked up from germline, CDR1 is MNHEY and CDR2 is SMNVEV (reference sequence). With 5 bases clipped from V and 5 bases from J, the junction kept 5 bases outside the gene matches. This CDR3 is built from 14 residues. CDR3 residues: CASSRTGGMETQYF. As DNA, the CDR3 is TGTGCCAGCAGTCGGACAGGGGGTATGGAGACCCAGTACTTC.

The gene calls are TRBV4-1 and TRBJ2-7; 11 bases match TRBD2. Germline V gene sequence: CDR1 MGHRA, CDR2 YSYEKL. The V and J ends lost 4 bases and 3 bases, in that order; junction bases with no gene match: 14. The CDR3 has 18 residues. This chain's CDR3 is CASSPSQASGTSGYEQYF. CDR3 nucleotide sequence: TGCGCCAGCAGCCCTTCTCAGGCAAGCGGGACTAGCGGCTACGAGCAGTACTTC.

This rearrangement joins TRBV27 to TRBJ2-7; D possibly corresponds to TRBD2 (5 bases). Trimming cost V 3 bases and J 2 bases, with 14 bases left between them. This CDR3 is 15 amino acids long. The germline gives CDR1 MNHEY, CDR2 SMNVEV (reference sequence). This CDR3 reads CASSFSSGFTYEQYF. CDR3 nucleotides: TGTGCCAGCAGTTTCAGTTCGGGGTTCACCTACGAGCAGTACTTC.

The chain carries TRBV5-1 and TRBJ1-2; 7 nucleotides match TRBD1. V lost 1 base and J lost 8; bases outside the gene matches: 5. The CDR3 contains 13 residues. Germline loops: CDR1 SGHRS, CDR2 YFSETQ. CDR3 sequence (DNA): TGCGCCAGCAGCTTGACAGGGGCTGGCGGCTACACCTTC. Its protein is CASSLTGAGGYTF.

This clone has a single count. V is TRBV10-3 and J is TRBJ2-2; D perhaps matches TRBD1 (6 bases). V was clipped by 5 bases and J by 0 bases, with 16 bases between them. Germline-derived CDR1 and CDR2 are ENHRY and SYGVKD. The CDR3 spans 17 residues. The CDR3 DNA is TGTGCCATCAGTCCTTTCCCTGACAGGACGAACACCGGGGAGCTGTTTTTT. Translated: CAISPFPDRTNTGELFF.

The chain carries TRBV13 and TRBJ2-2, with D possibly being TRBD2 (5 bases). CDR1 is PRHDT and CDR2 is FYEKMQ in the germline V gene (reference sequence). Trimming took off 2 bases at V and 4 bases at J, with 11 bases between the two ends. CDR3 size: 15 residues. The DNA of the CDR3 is TGTGCCAGCAGCTTATACGGGAAGGGCACCGGGGAGCTGTTTTTT. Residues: CASSLYGKGTGELFF.

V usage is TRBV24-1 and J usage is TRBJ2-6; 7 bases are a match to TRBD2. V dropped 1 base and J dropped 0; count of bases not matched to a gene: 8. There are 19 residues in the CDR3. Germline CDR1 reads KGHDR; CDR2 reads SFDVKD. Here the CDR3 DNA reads TGTGCCACCAGTGATTTCCCTCGGGGGAGGGACTCTGGGGCCAACGTCCTGACTTTC. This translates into CATSDFPRGRDSGANVLTF.

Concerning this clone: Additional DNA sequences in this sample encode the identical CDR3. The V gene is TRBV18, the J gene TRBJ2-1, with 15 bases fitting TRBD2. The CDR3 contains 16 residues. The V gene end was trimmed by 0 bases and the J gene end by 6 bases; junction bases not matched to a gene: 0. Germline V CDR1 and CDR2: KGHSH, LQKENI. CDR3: CASSPPGLAGGNEQFF. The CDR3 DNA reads TGTGCCAGCTCACCACCGGGACTAGCGGGAGGCAATGAGCAGTTCTTC. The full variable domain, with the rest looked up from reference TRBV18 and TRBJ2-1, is NAGVMQNPRHLVRRRGQEARLRCSPMKGHSHVYWYRQLPEEGLKFMVYLQKENIIDESGMPKERFSAEFPKEGPSILRIQQVVRGDSAAYFCASSPPGLAGGNEQFFGPGTRLTVL.

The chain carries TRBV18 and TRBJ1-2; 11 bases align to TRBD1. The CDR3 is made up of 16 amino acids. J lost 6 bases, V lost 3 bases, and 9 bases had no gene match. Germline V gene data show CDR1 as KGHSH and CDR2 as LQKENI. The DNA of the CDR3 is TGTGCCAGCTCACCCAGGGAGGGACAGGGGGTCGATGGCTACACCTTC. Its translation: CASSPREGQGVDGYTF.

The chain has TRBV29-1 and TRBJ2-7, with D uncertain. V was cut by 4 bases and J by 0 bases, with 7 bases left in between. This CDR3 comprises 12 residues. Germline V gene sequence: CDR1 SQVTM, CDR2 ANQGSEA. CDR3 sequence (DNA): TGCAGCGTTGTATCCAGCTCCTACGAGCAGTACTTC. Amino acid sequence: CSVVSSSYEQYF.

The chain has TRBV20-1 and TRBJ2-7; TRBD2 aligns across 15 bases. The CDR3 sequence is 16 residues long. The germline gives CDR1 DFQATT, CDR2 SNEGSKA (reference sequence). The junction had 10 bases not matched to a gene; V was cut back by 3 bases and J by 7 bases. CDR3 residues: CSASAQGLAGGGEQYF. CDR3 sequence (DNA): TGCAGTGCTAGTGCCCAGGGACTAGCGGGAGGAGGGGAGCAGTACTTC.

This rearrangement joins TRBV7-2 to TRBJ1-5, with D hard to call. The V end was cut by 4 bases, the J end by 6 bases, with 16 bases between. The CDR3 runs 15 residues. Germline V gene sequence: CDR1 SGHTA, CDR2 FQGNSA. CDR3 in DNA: TGTGCCAGCAGCTCACAAGAGGGAGTAACTCAGCCCCAGCATTTT. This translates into CASSSQEGVTQPQHF.

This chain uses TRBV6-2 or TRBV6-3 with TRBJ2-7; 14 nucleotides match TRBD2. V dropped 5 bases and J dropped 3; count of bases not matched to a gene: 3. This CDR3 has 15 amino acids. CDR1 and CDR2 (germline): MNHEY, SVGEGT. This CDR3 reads CASSTTSGRDYEQYF. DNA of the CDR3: TGTGCCAGCAGTACGACTAGCGGGAGGGACTACGAGCAGTACTTC.

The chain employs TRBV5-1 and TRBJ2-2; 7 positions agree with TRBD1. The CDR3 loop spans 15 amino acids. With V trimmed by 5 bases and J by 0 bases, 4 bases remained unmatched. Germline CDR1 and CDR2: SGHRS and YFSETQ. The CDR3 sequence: CASSPGQTNTGELFF. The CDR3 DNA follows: TGCGCCAGCAGTCCGGGACAGACGAACACCGGGGAGCTGTTTTTT.

DNA of the CDR3: TGTGCCAGCAGTGAATCCGGACTGGGCACAGATACGCAGTATTTT. This sequence encodes CASSESGLGTDTQYF. This chain joins TRBV25-1 and TRBJ2-3; D is perhaps TRBD2 (5 bases). The CDR3 loop spans 15 amino acids. Trimming took 1 base from V and 1 from J, leaving 9 bases between them. Germline CDR1 and CDR2: MGHDK and SYGVNS.

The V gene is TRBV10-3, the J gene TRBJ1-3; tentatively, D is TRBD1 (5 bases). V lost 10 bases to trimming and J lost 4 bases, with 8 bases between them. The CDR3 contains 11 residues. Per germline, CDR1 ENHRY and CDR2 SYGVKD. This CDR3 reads CATGGGNTIYF. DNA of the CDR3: TGTGCCACCGGGGGGGGAAACACCATATATTTT.

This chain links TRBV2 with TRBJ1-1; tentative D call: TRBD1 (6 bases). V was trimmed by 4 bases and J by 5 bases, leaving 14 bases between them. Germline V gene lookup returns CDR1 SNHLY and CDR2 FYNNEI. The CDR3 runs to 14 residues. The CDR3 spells CASSAQYRETEAFF. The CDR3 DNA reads TGTGCCAGCAGTGCCCAGTACAGGGAGACTGAAGCTTTCTTT.

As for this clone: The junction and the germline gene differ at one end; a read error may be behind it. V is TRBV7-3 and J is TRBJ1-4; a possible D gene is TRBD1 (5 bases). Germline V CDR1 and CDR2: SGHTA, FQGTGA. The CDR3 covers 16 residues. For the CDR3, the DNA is TGTGCCAGCAGCCTAACGGGGCCCTCAACTAATGAAAAACTGTTTTTT. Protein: CASSLTGPSTNEKLFF.